This T cell receptor beta chain came from a study of STAT5B mutations in CD4+ large granular lymphocyte leukemia. Looking at the study overall: Healthy donors showed HLA-associated enrichment of the CDR3 'QG' motif.

V shed 3 bases and J shed 3 bases, with 13 bases lying between them. Germline CDR1 and CDR2: SGDLS and YYNGEE. The CDR3 covers 15 residues. Study observations and caveats: Higher CD4+ than CD8+ T-LGLL clonality might reflect small sample size.

As to this clone: Its cognate antigen is unknown.

How the authors handled the data: Productive clonotypes were detectable down to 2.59 x 10-5 frequency. Sequencing was performed with immunoSEQ multiplex PCR; in TCRdb, only in-frame clones are kept and a portion is missing. The V and J calls and clone size were taken over from that table, and D and trimming were inferred from the DNA. This table holds under 35,000 clones, 76% found once. Healthy controls were blood donor buffy coats. The clonotype originates from a human donor in good health. This rearrangement joins TRBV9 to TRBJ2-1, with D possibly being TRBD2 (6 bases). The sample consisted of CD4+ T cells from blood buffy coats. In DNA form, the CDR3 reads TGTGCCAGCAGCGCGTGGGCGGGGAGCTACAATGAGCAGTTCTTC. It specifies CASSAWAGSYNEQFF.